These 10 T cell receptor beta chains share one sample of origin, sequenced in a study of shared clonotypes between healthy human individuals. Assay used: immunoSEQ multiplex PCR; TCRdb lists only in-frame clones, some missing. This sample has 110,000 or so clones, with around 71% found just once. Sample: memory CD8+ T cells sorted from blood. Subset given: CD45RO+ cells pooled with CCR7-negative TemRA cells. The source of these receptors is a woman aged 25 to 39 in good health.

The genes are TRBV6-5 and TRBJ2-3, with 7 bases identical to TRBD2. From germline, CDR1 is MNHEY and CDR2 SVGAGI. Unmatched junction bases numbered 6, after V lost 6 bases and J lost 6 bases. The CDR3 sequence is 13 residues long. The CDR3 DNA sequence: TGTGCCAGCAGCCTAAGCGGGACGGATACGCAGTATTTT. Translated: CASSLSGTDTQYF.

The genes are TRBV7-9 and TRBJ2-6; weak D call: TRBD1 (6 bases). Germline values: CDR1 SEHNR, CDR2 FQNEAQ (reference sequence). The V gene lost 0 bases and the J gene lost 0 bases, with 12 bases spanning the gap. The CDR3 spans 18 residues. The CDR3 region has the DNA TGTGCCAGCAGCTTAGCTCGGCAGGGGAGCTCTGGGGCCAACGTCCTGACTTTC. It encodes CASSLARQGSSGANVLTF.

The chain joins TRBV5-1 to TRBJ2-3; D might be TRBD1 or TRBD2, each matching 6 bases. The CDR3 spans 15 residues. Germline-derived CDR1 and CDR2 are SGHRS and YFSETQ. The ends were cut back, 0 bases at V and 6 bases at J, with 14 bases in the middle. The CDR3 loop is CASSLGKGGRDTQYF. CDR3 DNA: TGCGCCAGCAGCTTGGGGAAGGGGGGCCGGGATACGCAGTATTTT.

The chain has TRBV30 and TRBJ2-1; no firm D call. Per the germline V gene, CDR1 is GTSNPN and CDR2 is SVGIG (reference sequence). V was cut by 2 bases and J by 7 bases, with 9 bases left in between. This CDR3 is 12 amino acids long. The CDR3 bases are TGTGCCTGGAGTACCGGGTGGAATGAGCAGTTCTTC. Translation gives CAWSTGWNEQFF.

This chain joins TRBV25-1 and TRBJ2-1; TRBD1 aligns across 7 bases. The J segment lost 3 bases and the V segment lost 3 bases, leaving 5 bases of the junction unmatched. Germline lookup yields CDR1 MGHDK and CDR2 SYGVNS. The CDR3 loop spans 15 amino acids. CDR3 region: CASSELWDSYNEQFF. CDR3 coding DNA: TGTGCCAGCAGTGAGCTATGGGACAGCTACAATGAGCAGTTCTTC.

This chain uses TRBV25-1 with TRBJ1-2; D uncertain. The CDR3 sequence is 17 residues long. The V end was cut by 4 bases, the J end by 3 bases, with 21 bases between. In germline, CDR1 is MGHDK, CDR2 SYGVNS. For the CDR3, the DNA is TGTGCCAGCAGTGCTATGCGGACGGAAGATGTTGACTATGGCTACACCTTC. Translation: CASSAMRTEDVDYGYTF.

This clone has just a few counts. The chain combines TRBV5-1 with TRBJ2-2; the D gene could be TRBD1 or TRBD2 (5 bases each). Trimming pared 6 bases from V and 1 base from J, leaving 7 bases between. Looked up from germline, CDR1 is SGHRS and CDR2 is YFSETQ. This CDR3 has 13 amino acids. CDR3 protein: CASMGENTGELFF. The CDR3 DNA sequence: TGCGCCAGCATGGGGGAGAACACCGGGGAGCTGTTTTTT.

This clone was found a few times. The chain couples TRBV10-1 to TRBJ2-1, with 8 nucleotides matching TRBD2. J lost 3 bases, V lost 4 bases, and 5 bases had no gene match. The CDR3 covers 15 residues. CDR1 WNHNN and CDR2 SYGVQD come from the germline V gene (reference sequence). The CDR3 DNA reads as TGCGCCAGCAGTGCCCAAGCGGGAGACTACAATGAGCAGTTCTTC. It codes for CASSAQAGDYNEQFF.

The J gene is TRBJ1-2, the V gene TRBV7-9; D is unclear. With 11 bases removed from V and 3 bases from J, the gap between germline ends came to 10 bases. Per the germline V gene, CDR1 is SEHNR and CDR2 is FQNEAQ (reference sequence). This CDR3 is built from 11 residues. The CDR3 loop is CAGRTDYGYTF. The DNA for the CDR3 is TGTGCCGGCCGGACCGACTATGGCTACACCTTC.

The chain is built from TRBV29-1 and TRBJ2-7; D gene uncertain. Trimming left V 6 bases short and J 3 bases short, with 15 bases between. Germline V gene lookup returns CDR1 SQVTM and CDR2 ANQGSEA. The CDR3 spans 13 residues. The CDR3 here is CSVLSSPFYEQYF. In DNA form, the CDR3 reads TGCAGCGTGCTGAGTAGCCCCTTCTACGAGCAGTACTTC.